This is a list of T cell receptor beta chains from one sample in a study of OX40 agonist ivuxolimab in advanced cancers. Here immunoSEQ multiplex PCR was the method, and the copy in TCRdb shows in-frame clones only, minus some. This table holds some 95,000 clones, roughly nine tenths found once. Sequenced material: CD4+ or CD8+ T cells sorted from blood, taken in a trial of the OX40 agonist ivuxolimab. The receptors here all came from an adult with an advanced solid tumor such as melanoma, head and neck, liver or kidney cancer. Both conserved end residues are part of each CDR3. D genes are given only for firm matches. Rows may omit the clone size; those that give it use once, few, many or a size class.

V: TRBV6-4
size: NA
D: NA
J: TRBJ1-2
CDR3: CASSDSPGYGYTF
DNA: TGTGCCAGCAGTGACTCTCCAGGGTATGGCTACACCTTC

V: TRBV6-6
size: NA
D: NA
J: TRBJ1-1
CDR3: CATVGGGTEAFF
DNA: TGTGCCACCGTCGGTGGTGGGACTGAAGCTTTCTTT

V: TRBV6-6
size: NA
D: TRBD1
J: TRBJ2-7
CDR3: CASSPRQGVYEQYF
DNA: TGTGCCAGCAGCCCGCGACAGGGGGTTTACGAGCAGTACTTC

V: TRBV7-8
size: few
D: NA
J: TRBJ2-5
CDR3: CASSFLTSGKETQYF
DNA: TGTGCCAGCAGCTTCCTGACTAGTGGGAAAGAGACCCAGTACTTC

V: TRBV4-3
size: few
D: NA
J: TRBJ1-1
CDR3: CASSQGEGFGMNTEAFF
DNA: TGCGCCAGCAGCCAAGGGGAGGGCTTTGGGATGAACACTGAAGCTTTCTTT

V: TRBV6-5
size: NA
D: TRBD1
J: TRBJ2-7
CDR3: CASSYAPGQGNEQYF
DNA: TGTGCCAGCAGTTACGCGCCGGGACAGGGAAACGAGCAGTACTTC

V: TRBV5-8
size: NA
D: NA
J: TRBJ2-4
CDR3: CASTPRGLAKNIQYF
DNA: TGTGCCAGCACCCCCCGGGGGCTAGCCAAAAACATTCAGTACTTC

V: TRBV7-2
size: NA
D: NA
J: TRBJ1-5
CDR3: CASSLGTVSNQPQHF
DNA: TGTGCCAGCAGCTTAGGGACAGTGAGCAATCAGCCCCAGCATTTT

V: TRBV20-1
size: few
D: NA
J: TRBJ2-3
CDR3: CSARDHRFLF
DNA: TGCAGTGCTAGAGATCATCGATTTTTGTTT

V: TRBV6-1
size: NA
D: TRBD1
J: TRBJ2-1
CDR3: CASSEQGPQQFF
DNA: TGTGCCAGCAGCGAACAGGGGCCACAGCAGTTCTTC

V: TRBV11-3
size: NA
D: NA
J: TRBJ2-2
CDR3: CASSFGRNTGELFF
DNA: TGTGCCAGCAGCTTTGGGCGGAACACCGGGGAGCTGTTTTTT

V: TRBV6-6
size: NA
D: NA
J: TRBJ2-2
CDR3: CASSVLTGELFF
DNA: TGTGCCAGCAGCGTACTCACCGGGGAGCTGTTTTTT